This is a list of T cell receptor beta chains from one sample in a study of T cell repertoires in cytomegalovirus infection. TCRdb independently ran MiXCR on the reads; one entry per CDR3 protein. The repertoire includes a few hundred thousand distinct CDR3 sequences, about 17% of them detected once, and 9.5% to 15% sits in the top ten. Sequenced: PBMCs. These TCRs come from a human donor in good health (CMV status not recorded). Some clones in this sample may be carry-over from other donors' samples. Both conserved end residues are part of each CDR3. Each record gives: CDR3 length, J gene, clone size, D gene, V gene, CDR3 DNA, CDR3 protein. A D gene is named only where the DNA matches it firmly. Only some rows state a clone size, as once, few, many or a class for expanded clones.

13,TRBJ1-1,.,.,TRBV28,TGTGCCAGCAGTTTGCCCCAGAACACTGAAGCTTTCTTT,CASSLPQNTEAFF
14,TRBJ2-5,many,.,TRBV7-2,TGTGCCAGCAGCCCCGAGTTGGATTTAGAGACCCAGTACTTC,CASSPELDLETQYF
12,TRBJ1-1,.,.,TRBV10-2,TGCGCCAGCAAAGATCGGAGCACTGAAGCTTTCTTT,CASKDRSTEAFF
15,TRBJ1-5,many,.,TRBV7-9,TGTGCCAGCAGCTTATCCCGAACAGGCAATCAGCCCCAGCATTTT,CASSLSRTGNQPQHF
14,TRBJ1-2,many,.,TRBV7-2,TGTGCCAGCAGCTCCGAGACAACTTACTATGGCTACACCTTC,CASSSETTYYGYTF
15,TRBJ1-4,many,.,TRBV7-9,TGTGCCAGCAGCACCCCGGGGAGGGAGCGGGAAAAACTGTTTTTT,CASSTPGREREKLFF
14,TRBJ2-7,once,.,TRBV27,TGTGCCAGCAGTCCACGGGACACCTCCTACGAGCAGTACTTC,CASSPRDTSYEQYF
13,TRBJ1-1,once,.,TRBV14,TGTGCCAGCAGCAAGGAGTACCACACTGAAGCTTTCTTT,CASSKEYHTEAFF
16,TRBJ1-1,many,TRBD1,TRBV5-6,TGTGCCAGCAGCTTGCTCCCAGGGGGCTTGGACACTGAAGCTTTCTTT,CASSLLPGGLDTEAFF
15,TRBJ1-5,many,.,TRBV28,TGTGCCAGCAGTTTATGGCAGAATAGCAATCAGCCCCAGCATTTT,CASSLWQNSNQPQHF
15,TRBJ1-5,few,TRBD1,TRBV28,TGTGCCAGCAGTCGACAGGGAGGGGGATATCAGCCCCAGCATTTT,CASSRQGGGYQPQHF
13,TRBJ2-1,few,.,TRBV5-7,TGTGCCAGGCGGATAGTCTCCTACAATGAGCAGTTCTTC,CARRIVSYNEQFF
14,TRBJ1-4,.,TRBD1,TRBV28,TGTGCCAGCGGAACGACAGGGTCGTGGGAAAAACTGTTTTTT,CASGTTGSWEKLFF
13,TRBJ1-1,few,.,TRBV3-1,TGTGCCAGCAGCCAAACGCGGAACACTGAAGCTTTCTTT,CASSQTRNTEAFF
12,TRBJ2-7,.,.,TRBV10-3,TGTGCCATCCTTAGTCGGCAGGGCGAGCAGTACTTC,CAILSRQGEQYF
14,TRBJ1-1,many,.,TRBV12-3/TRBV12-4,TGTGCCAGCAGTTTACAGGGGTCCGACACTGAAGCTTTCTTT,CASSLQGSDTEAFF
13,TRBJ2-7,.,TRBD1,TRBV11-2,TGTGCCAGCAGCTCACAGGGGAAGGACGAGCAGTACTTC,CASSSQGKDEQYF
12,TRBJ2-5,few,.,TRBV20-1,TGCAGTGCTAGCCAGGCTCAAGAGACCCAGTACTTC,CSASQAQETQYF
14,TRBJ2-5,many,.,TRBV7-7,TGTGCTAGCAGCACAGGCCCCGTCGGGGAGACCCAGTACTTC,CASSTGPVGETQYF
13,TRBJ1-4,few,TRBD1,TRBV2,TGTGCCAGCAGAGGGACAGTCCGGGAAAAACTGTTTTTT,CASRGTVREKLFF
16,TRBJ2-1,.,TRBD2,TRBV4-1,TGCGCCAGCAGCCAAGACCGACTAGCGGGGGGTGGTGAGCAGTTCTTC,CASSQDRLAGGGEQFF
13,TRBJ1-1,many,.,TRBV12-3/TRBV12-4,TGTGCCAGCAGTAAGGGTATGAACACTGAAGCTTTCTTT,CASSKGMNTEAFF
13,TRBJ1-1,many,.,TRBV7-2,TGTGCCAGCTCTGGGCAGGAGAACACTGAAGCTTTCTTT,CASSGQENTEAFF
16,TRBJ2-3,few,.,TRBV11-3,TGTGCCAGCAGCTTAGTTGGGGGCATGAGCACAGATACGCAGTATTTT,CASSLVGGMSTDTQYF
12,TRBJ1-1,many,.,TRBV6-1,TGTGCCAGTCTCGCTCAGGGGCAAGAAGCTTTCTTT,CASLAQGQEAFF
13,TRBJ1-2,.,TRBD1,TRBV19,TGTGCCAGTAGTAGGGGACAGTTCTATGGCTACACCTTC,CASSRGQFYGYTF
16,TRBJ2-7,.,TRBD1,TRBV20-1,TGCAGTGCTAGGGGTCTCGGGACAGCCAACTCCTACGAGCAGTACTTC,CSARGLGTANSYEQYF
16,TRBJ1-2,.,TRBD1,TRBV6-2/TRBV6-3,TGTGCCAGCAGGTCCGGGACAGCCGGGCTCCTCTATGGCTACACCTTC,CASRSGTAGLLYGYTF
14,TRBJ1-4,.,.,TRBV5-4,TGTGCCAGCAGCGGAGGCGGGGCTGGGGAAAAACTGTTTTTT,CASSGGGAGEKLFF
15,TRBJ1-1,few,.,TRBV9,TGTGCCAGCAGCGCCGCAGAAGGACAGAACACTGAAGCTTTCTTT,CASSAAEGQNTEAFF
14,TRBJ2-2,.,.,TRBV20-1,TGCAGTGCTAGAGTTGAGGGTGGTACCGGGGAGCTGTTTTTT,CSARVEGGTGELFF
14,TRBJ2-5,many,.,TRBV7-2,TGTGCCAGCAGCCCGGGACTTGAGAGAGAGACCCAGTACTTC,CASSPGLERETQYF
15,TRBJ1-5,.,.,TRBV4-3,TGCGCCAGCAGCCAAGGATGGGACAGCAATCAGCCCCAGCATTTT,CASSQGWDSNQPQHF
14,TRBJ2-1,many,TRBD1,TRBV7-8,TGTGCCAGCAGACCTTCGTCTAACCGGGACAGGGGGTTCTTC,CASRPSSNRDRGFF
16,TRBJ1-2,few,TRBD1,TRBV4-2,TGTGCCAGCAGCCAAGAGTTGGGACAGGCAAACTATGGCTACACCTTC,CASSQELGQANYGYTF
16,TRBJ1-2,.,.,TRBV6-1,TGTGCCAGCAGTGAAGAAGCCCATTCCCTTAACTATGGCTACACCTTC,CASSEEAHSLNYGYTF
17,TRBJ1-5,few,TRBD1,TRBV4-1,TGCGCCAGCAGCCAAGGGGTAACCGGGACAGTGACTCAGCCCCAGCATTTT,CASSQGVTGTVTQPQHF
15,TRBJ1-4,many,.,TRBV7-9,TGTGCCAGCAGCTTAGATAGGGGAACTAATGAAAAACTGTTTTTT,CASSLDRGTNEKLFF
13,TRBJ1-1,few,.,TRBV12-5,TGTGCTAGTGGTTTACTGGACGGGGCTGAAGCTTTCTTT,CASGLLDGAEAFF
18,TRBJ2-2,many,TRBD2,TRBV5-5,TGTGCCAGCAGCTTGGAATATGCGGGGGGGACGAACACCGGGGAGCTGTTTTTT,CASSLEYAGGTNTGELFF
15,TRBJ1-1,.,.,TRBV24-1,TGTGCCACCAGTGACTCGACAGGTGGGAACACTGAAGCTTTCTTT,CATSDSTGGNTEAFF
14,TRBJ1-4,few,.,TRBV20-1,TGCAGTGCTAGGCCGGCAGGGCCTAATGAAAAACTGTTTTTT,CSARPAGPNEKLFF
15,TRBJ2-6,many,.,TRBV19,TGTGCCAGTACGGACAGAGTCTCTGGGGCCAACGTCCTGACTTTC,CASTDRVSGANVLTF